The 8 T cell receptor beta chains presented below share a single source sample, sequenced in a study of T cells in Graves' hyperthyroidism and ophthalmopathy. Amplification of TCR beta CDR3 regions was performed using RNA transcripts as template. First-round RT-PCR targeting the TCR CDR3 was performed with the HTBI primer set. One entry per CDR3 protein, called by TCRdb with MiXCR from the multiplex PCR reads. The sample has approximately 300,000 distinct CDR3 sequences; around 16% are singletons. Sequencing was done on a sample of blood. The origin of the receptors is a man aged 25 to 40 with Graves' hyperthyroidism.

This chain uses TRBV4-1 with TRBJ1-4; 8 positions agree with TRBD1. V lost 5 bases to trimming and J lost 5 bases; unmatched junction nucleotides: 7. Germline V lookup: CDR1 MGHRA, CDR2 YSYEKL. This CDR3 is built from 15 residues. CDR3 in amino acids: CASSRQGQTNEKLFF. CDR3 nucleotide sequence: TGCGCCAGCAGCAGACAGGGGCAGACCAATGAAAAACTGTTTTTT.

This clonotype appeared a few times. CDR3 amino acids: CASSPGPVAGMTYNEQFF. The CDR3 bases are TGTGCCAGCTCCCCGGGTCCAGTAGCGGGGATGACCTACAATGAGCAGTTCTTC. This rearrangement joins TRBV11-3 to TRBJ2-1; 8 nucleotides align to TRBD2. CDR3 length equals 18 residues. Germline CDR1 SGHNT, CDR2 YENEEA. V dropped 8 bases and J dropped 2; count of bases not matched to a gene: 17.

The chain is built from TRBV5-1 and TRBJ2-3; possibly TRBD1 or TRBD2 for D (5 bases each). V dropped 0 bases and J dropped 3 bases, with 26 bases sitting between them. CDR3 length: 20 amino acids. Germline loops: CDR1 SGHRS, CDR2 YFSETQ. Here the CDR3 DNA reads TGCGCCAGCAGCTTGGGTTCCGGGATTTCAGCTGTCGAGGGGACAGATACGCAGTATTTT. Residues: CASSLGSGISAVEGTDTQYF.

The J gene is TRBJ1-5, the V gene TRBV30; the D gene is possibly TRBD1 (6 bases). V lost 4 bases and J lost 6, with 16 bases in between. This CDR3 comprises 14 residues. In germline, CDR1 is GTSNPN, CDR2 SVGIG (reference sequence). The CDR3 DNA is TGTGCCTGGAATGGGGGGCGCGGAGGTCAGCCCCAGCATTTT. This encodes CAWNGGRGGQPQHF.

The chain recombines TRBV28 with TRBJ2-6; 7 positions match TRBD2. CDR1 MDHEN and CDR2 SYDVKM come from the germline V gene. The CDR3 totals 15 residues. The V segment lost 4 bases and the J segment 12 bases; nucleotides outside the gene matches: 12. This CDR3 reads CASSSPPAGNTVLTF. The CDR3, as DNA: TGTGCCAGCAGTTCCCCACCAGCGGGGAACACCGTCCTGACTTTC.

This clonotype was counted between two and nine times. The CDR3 region is CASSQDGAGGGTEAFF. The CDR3, as DNA: TGTGCCAGCAGCCAAGACGGGGCAGGTGGAGGCACTGAAGCTTTCTTT. The chain recombines TRBV4-2 with TRBJ1-1, with D maybe TRBD1 (5 bases). V was shortened by 0 bases and J by 4 bases, with 15 bases between the two germline ends. The CDR3 runs 16 residues. Per the germline V gene, CDR1 is LGHNA and CDR2 is YNFKEQ.

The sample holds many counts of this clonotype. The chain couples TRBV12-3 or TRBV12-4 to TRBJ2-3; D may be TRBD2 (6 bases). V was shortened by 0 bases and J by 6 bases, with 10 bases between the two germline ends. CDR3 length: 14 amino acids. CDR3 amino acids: CASSLAGAGDTQYF. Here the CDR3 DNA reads TGTGCCAGCAGTTTAGCAGGGGCGGGGGATACGCAGTATTTT.

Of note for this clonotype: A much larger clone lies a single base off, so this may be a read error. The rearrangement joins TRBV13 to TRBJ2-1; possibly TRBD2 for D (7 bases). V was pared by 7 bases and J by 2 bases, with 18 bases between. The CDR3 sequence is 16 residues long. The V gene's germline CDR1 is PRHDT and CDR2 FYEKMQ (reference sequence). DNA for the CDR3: TGTGCCAGCATCGCACGCGGCGGGGGCCCCTACAATGAGCAGTTCTTC. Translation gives CASIARGGGPYNEQFF.